The 25 T cell receptor beta chains reported below all come from one sample, sequenced in a study of low-dose radiotherapy and immunotherapy resistance in tumors. Time point noted: before trial treatment. Priming of first-strand cDNA relied on TRAV- and TRBV-specific primers (covering alpha and beta chains). It was with a constant-region primer and a V-primer adapter that TCRs were amplified over around 18 PCR cycles. Each CDR3 protein is one row after TCRdb ran MiXCR on the reads. In the table there are under 70,000 distinct CDR3 sequences, approximately 25% of which are singletons. The sequences come from PBMCs, collected before treatment. The receptor set was obtained from a male donor with prostate cancer.

This clonotype was counted many times. The chain uses TRBV12-5 and TRBJ1-2; D gene unclear. Per germline, CDR1 LGHNT and CDR2 FRNRAP. The CDR3 extends over 14 amino acids. Trimming shortened V by 1 base and J by 5 bases, and 11 bases separated the two germline ends. The CDR3 here is CASGLDPSGYGYTF. CDR3 coding DNA: TGTGCTAGTGGTTTGGACCCCTCGGGGTATGGCTACACCTTC.

This clonotype was detected many times. J is TRBJ2-4 and V is TRBV3-1; 14 bases are shared with TRBD2. Per germline, CDR1 LGHDT and CDR2 YNNKEL (reference sequence). The V segment lost 3 bases and the J segment 6 bases; nucleotides outside the gene matches: 7. CDR3 size: 17 residues. The CDR3 reads CASSQGLAGVQGNIQYF. The DNA of the CDR3 is TGTGCCAGCAGCCAGGGACTAGCGGGAGTACAGGGAAACATTCAGTACTTC.

The rearrangement uses TRBV27 and TRBJ1-4; TRBD1 aligns across 7 bases. V trimming: 2 bases; J trimming: 7 bases; junction bases outside the gene matches: 10. Per germline, CDR1 MNHEY and CDR2 SMNVEV (reference sequence). There are 16 residues in the CDR3. CDR3 sequence (DNA): TGTGCCAGCAGTTTACGAGGGGGCGGAGGGGGTGAAAAACTGTTTTTT. This codes for CASSLRGGGGGEKLFF.

V and J are TRBV5-5 and TRBJ2-3, with 12 bases fitting TRBD2. Germline-derived CDR1 and CDR2 are SGHKS and YYEKEE (reference sequence). The J segment lost 8 bases and the V segment lost 7 bases, leaving 11 bases of the junction unmatched. The CDR3 length is 15 residues. The chain's CDR3 is CASRTSGTLPGTQYF. CDR3 DNA: TGTGCCAGCCGGACTAGCGGGACCCTCCCCGGTACGCAGTATTTT.

This clonotype was observed many times. The rearrangement uses TRBV19 and TRBJ1-2, with D unclear. Trimming left V 2 bases short and J 3 bases short, with 13 bases between. The CDR3 has 15 amino acids. CDR1 LNHDA and CDR2 SQIVND come from the germline V gene (reference sequence). The CDR3 is CASSIPTLGDYGYTF. The CDR3 DNA sequence: TGTGCCAGTAGTATACCGACCCTGGGCGACTATGGCTACACCTTC.

V usage is TRBV27 and J usage is TRBJ2-1, with 9 nucleotides matching TRBD2. V lost 2 bases, J lost 4 bases, and 3 bases stayed unmatched. The CDR3 runs 15 residues. CDR1 is MNHEY, CDR2 SMNVEV, per germline (reference sequence). The CDR3 loop is CASSLVLAGYNEQFF. The CDR3 DNA follows: TGTGCCAGCAGTTTAGTGCTAGCGGGGTACAATGAGCAGTTCTTC.

This clonotype was counted ten times or more. The chain has TRBV3-1 and TRBJ2-7, with D possibly being TRBD2 (5 bases). V lost 3 bases and J 0 bases, leaving 6 bases between the germline ends. The CDR3 has 13 residues. CDR1 is LGHDT and CDR2 is YNNKEL in the germline V gene (reference sequence). The CDR3 sequence: CASSHGVSYEQYF. CDR3 nucleotides: TGTGCCAGCAGCCACGGGGTCTCCTACGAGCAGTACTTC.

The chain is built from TRBV28 and TRBJ1-5; the D is unclear. The CDR3 spans 15 residues. Germline CDR1 reads MDHEN; CDR2 reads SYDVKM. Trimming stripped 6 bases from V and 5 bases from J, with 17 bases between. The CDR3 nucleotides read TGTGCCAGCAGGGCCCCAATTGGTAGTTATCAGCCCCAGCATTTT. It codes for CASRAPIGSYQPQHF.

This clonotype is a singleton in its sample. This likely stems from a read error, as it lies one base from a far larger clone. The V and J genes are TRBV10-3 and TRBJ2-2, with D maybe TRBD1 (6 bases). The CDR3 has 14 residues. Per the germline V gene, CDR1 is ENHRY and CDR2 is SYGVKD. Trimming pared 10 bases from V and 9 bases from J, leaving 21 bases between. The CDR3 sequence: CASSTGQFTWELFF. Here the CDR3 DNA reads TGTGCCAGCAGCACTGGACAGTTTACCTGGGAGCTGTTTTTT.

This clonotype was counted many times. The rearrangement uses TRBV20-1 and TRBJ2-1; possibly TRBD2 for D (6 bases). In germline, CDR1 is DFQATT, CDR2 SNEGSKA (reference sequence). The CDR3 extends over 11 amino acids. V lost 6 bases, J lost 7 bases, and 10 bases lay in between. CDR3 DNA: TGCAGTGCCAGACTAGGGAATGAGCAGTTCTTC. Amino acid sequence: CSARLGNEQFF.

V is TRBV6-2 or TRBV6-3 and J is TRBJ1-2, with D maybe TRBD1 (5 bases). V was shortened by 5 bases and J by 8 bases, with 15 bases between the two germline ends. Germline assignment: CDR1 MNHEY and CDR2 SVGEGT. This CDR3 has 13 amino acids. CDR3: CASSPPGWRGYTF. CDR3 nucleotide sequence: TGTGCCAGCAGTCCGCCAGGGTGGAGAGGCTACACCTTC.

In this sample, this clonotype turned up many times. The V and J genes are TRBV29-1 and TRBJ2-6; no clear D. Germline loops: CDR1 SQVTM, CDR2 ANQGSEA. This CDR3 has 14 residues. V lost 6 bases to trimming and J lost 0 bases, with 9 bases between them. The CDR3 DNA follows: TGCAGCGTGGCGATGGACTCTGGGGCCAACGTCCTGACTTTC. This codes for CSVAMDSGANVLTF. The full variable domain, in which reference TRBV29-1 and TRBJ2-6 provide the parts outside the CDR3, is SAVISQKPSRDICQRGTSLTIQCQVDSQVTMMFWYRQQPGQSLTLIATANQGSEATYESGFVIDKFPISRPNLTFSTLTVSNMSPEDSSIYLCSVAMDSGANVLTFGAGSRLTVL.

This clonotype has just a few counts. Written as DNA, the CDR3 is TGTGCCAGCAGAGGTTCGCAGGGAGCCCACTCTGGGGCCAACGTCCTGACTTTC. This codes for CASRGSQGAHSGANVLTF. V usage is TRBV28 and J usage is TRBJ2-6; either TRBD1 or TRBD2 may fit D (5 bases each). This CDR3 has 18 amino acids. Germline V gene data show CDR1 as MDHEN and CDR2 as SYDVKM. V was clipped by 6 bases and J by 0 bases, with 18 bases between them.

This clonotype was counted between two and nine times. Just one base apart from a much larger clone, this may be a read error. The genes are TRBV28 and TRBJ2-6; 8 bases align to TRBD1. Looked up from germline, CDR1 is MDHEN and CDR2 is SYDVKM. Unmatched junction bases numbered 17, after V lost 10 bases and J lost 0 bases. The CDR3 length is 19 residues. CDR3 coding DNA: TGTGCCAACAGCACCCTCCGGGACAGGTTCCGCTCTGGGGCCAACGTCCTGACTTTC. As protein: CANSTLRDRFRSGANVLTF.

There are many counts of this clonotype. This rearrangement joins TRBV20-1 to TRBJ2-3; 9 nucleotides match TRBD1. V trimming: 5 bases; J trimming: 2 bases; junction bases outside the gene matches: 8. The CDR3 consists of 15 residues. The germline V gene encodes CDR1 DFQATT and CDR2 SNEGSKA (reference sequence). Here the CDR3 reads CSAYRQGVDTDTQYF. Here the CDR3 DNA reads TGCAGTGCTTACCGACAGGGGGTTGACACAGATACGCAGTATTTT.

This sequence joins TRBV2 and TRBJ2-6; D remains ambiguous. The length of the CDR3 is 17 residues. Germline CDR1 and CDR2: SNHLY and FYNNEI. V lost 3 bases and J 0 bases, leaving 12 bases between the germline ends. Written as DNA, the CDR3 is TGTGCCAGCAGTGATAGGGTCGCCCCCTCTGGGGCCAACGTCCTGACTTTC. Residues: CASSDRVAPSGANVLTF. The variable domain in full, with the rest retrieved from reference TRBV2 and TRBJ2-6, is EPEVTQTPSHQVTQMGQEVILRCVPISNHLYFYWYRQILGQKVEFLVSFYNNEISEKSEIFDDQFSVERPDGSNFTLKIRSTKLEDSAMYFCASSDRVAPSGANVLTFGAGSRLTVL.

The chain has TRBV14 and TRBJ2-7; 9 positions agree with TRBD1. CDR1 and CDR2 (germline): SGHDN, FVKESK. V shed 5 bases and J 7 bases; nucleotides not matched to a gene: 6. CDR3 length: 13 amino acids. CDR3 DNA: TGTGCCAGCAGCTGGACAGGGGCGCGTGAGCAGTACTTC. Translated, it gives CASSWTGAREQYF.

The chain is built from TRBV5-1 and TRBJ1-1; perhaps TRBD1 as D (6 bases). This CDR3 comprises 13 residues. V gave up 6 bases and J gave up 4 bases, with 13 bases separating them. Germline assignment: CDR1 SGHRS and CDR2 YFSETQ. CDR3 region: CASTSTGFTEAFF. The CDR3 bases are TGCGCCAGCACCTCTACAGGGTTCACTGAAGCTTTCTTT.

Points on this clonotype: The likely explanation is a read error, given a far larger clone one base away. The V gene is TRBV6-1, the J gene TRBJ2-2, with D maybe TRBD2 (6 bases). The germline V gene encodes CDR1 MNHNS and CDR2 SASEGT. The CDR3 runs to 11 residues. CDR3 bases: TGTGCCAGCAGTTATGTCGGGGGGCTGTTTTTT. Translated, it gives CASSYVGGLFF.

This clonotype was recorded many times. V is TRBV5-1 and J is TRBJ2-3; D possibly matches TRBD1 or TRBD2 (5 bases each). The germline V and J ends were trimmed by 5 bases and 2 bases, with 12 bases remaining between them. Germline assignment: CDR1 SGHRS and CDR2 YFSETQ. This CDR3 contains 14 residues. The CDR3 bases are TGCGCCAGCAGAGCCGGGACCTCCACAGATACGCAGTATTTT. Translating gives CASRAGTSTDTQYF.

The V call is TRBV18, the J call TRBJ1-3, with D unclear. The V gene lost 1 base and the J gene lost 0 bases, with 10 bases spanning the gap. The CDR3 consists of 16 residues. CDR1 and CDR2 (germline): KGHSH, LQKENI. The DNA of the CDR3 is TGTGCCAGCTCACCACGGTGGGAGAGCTCTGGAAACACCATATATTTT. Residues: CASSPRWESSGNTIYF.

This clonotype was seen ten or more times. CDR3 protein: CASSKTQEYEQYF. CDR3 nucleotide sequence: TGTGCCAGCAGCAAGACCCAGGAGTACGAGCAGTACTTC. The V call is TRBV7-9, the J call TRBJ2-7; D call uncertain. CDR1 is SEHNR, CDR2 FQNEAQ, per germline (reference sequence). CDR3 length: 13 amino acids. Trimming cost V 5 bases and J 4 bases, with 12 bases left between them.

This clonotype occurred many times. The V call is TRBV5-1, the J call TRBJ2-3; the D gene could be TRBD1 or TRBD2 (6 bases each). Per germline, CDR1 SGHRS and CDR2 YFSETQ. The CDR3 consists of 17 residues. V was pared by 0 bases and J by 1 base, with 15 bases between. The CDR3 protein is CASSLERGAAGTDTQYF. For the CDR3, the DNA is TGCGCCAGCAGCTTGGAGAGGGGGGCGGCCGGCACAGATACGCAGTATTTT. The whole variable domain, remainder taken from reference TRBV5-1 and TRBJ2-3, is KAGVTQTPRYLIKTRGQQVTLSCSPISGHRSVSWYQQTPGQGLQFLFEYFSETQRNKGNFPGRFSGRQFSNSRSEMNVSTLELGDSALYLCASSLERGAAGTDTQYFGPGTRLTVL.

This clonotype was counted many times. This rearrangement joins TRBV6-6 to TRBJ1-3; D gene unclear. V was shortened by 6 bases and J by 2 bases, with 20 bases between the two germline ends. Germline V CDR1 and CDR2: MNHNY, SVGAGI (reference sequence). The CDR3 spans 17 residues. The CDR3 loop reads CASSPDILPSTGNTIYF. CDR3 DNA sequence: TGTGCCAGCAGCCCTGACATCCTCCCCTCTACTGGAAACACCATATATTTT.

This clonotype was seen a handful of times. The chain employs TRBV5-1 and TRBJ2-7, with D possibly being TRBD1 (6 bases). With 1 base removed from V and 2 bases from J, the gap between germline ends came to 13 bases. CDR3 length equals 15 residues. Germline V CDR1 and CDR2: SGHRS, YFSETQ. The CDR3 DNA is TGCGCCAGCAGCTTGACAGGGCCTTCGCCCTACGAGCAGTACTTC. It is translated as CASSLTGPSPYEQYF.